The entry below describes one T cell receptor (beta chain). This sample stems from a study of T cell repertoires in aging, cancer and after chemotherapy. Background on the study: Over several months to years, re-sampled healthy donor repertoires clearly shared clones.

Rearranged V-D-J TRB sequences were amplified with a mixed TRB-A/B primer pool. TCRdb itself ran the multiplex PCR reads through MiXCR, one entry per CDR3 protein. The table shows roughly 9,100 distinct CDR3 sequences, with 34% occurring only once. This CDR3 is built from 15 residues. The V segment lost 0 bases and the J segment 7 bases; nucleotides outside the gene matches: 5. The template was genomic DNA from peripheral blood, not RNA. This chain connects TRBV12-3 or TRBV12-4 to TRBJ1-5, with 8 bases that match TRBD1. The clonotype comes from a human donor in good health. The material sequenced was blood. The CDR3 loop reads CASSLAGQGEQPQHF. The CDR3 DNA follows: TGTGCCAGCAGTTTAGCCGGACAGGGTGAACAGCCCCAGCATTTT.